The rows below give T cell receptor beta chains drawn from one sample of a study of T cell responses to AZD1222 COVID-19 vaccine. Assay used: immunoSEQ multiplex PCR; TCRdb lists only in-frame clones, some missing. The sample has 85,000 or so clones; around 89% are singletons. The specimen comprised peripheral blood, sampled on day 0 of AZD1222 vaccination. The receptors originated from an adult in good health. Each CDR3 is given with its conserved first and last residue. A D gene is named only where the DNA matches it firmly. The listing skips clone size in some rows; elsewhere it reads once, few, many or a size class.

J	V	size	D	CDR3	DNA
TRBJ1-5	TRBV4-2	-	-	CASSEGPQPQHF	TGTGCCAGCAGTGAAGGCCCCCAGCCCCAGCATTTT
TRBJ2-2	TRBV6-1	-	TRBD1	CASSEGTGAGELFF	TGTGCCAGCAGTGAAGGGACAGGGGCCGGGGAGCTGTTTTTT
TRBJ1-4	TRBV18	-	TRBD1	CASSQGQNEKLFF	TGTGCCAGCTCACAGGGACAGAACGAAAAACTGTTTTTT
TRBJ1-4	TRBV4-1	-	-	CASSQDLVGAGEKLFF	TGCGCCAGCAGCCAAGATCTAGTGGGCGCCGGTGAAAAACTGTTTTTT
TRBJ2-2	TRBV5-1	-	TRBD1	CASRARDRPTGELFF	TGCGCCAGCAGAGCCCGGGACAGACCAACCGGGGAGCTGTTTTTT
TRBJ2-2	TRBV5-5	-	-	CASSPKQGSGELFF	TGTGCCAGCAGCCCGAAGCAGGGTTCCGGGGAGCTGTTTTTT
TRBJ2-3	TRBV7-8	-	TRBD2	CASSSPSLTSGHHTDTQYF	TGTGCCAGCAGCTCGCCAAGCCTTACTAGCGGCCACCACACAGATACGCAGTATTTT
TRBJ1-2	TRBV5-4	-	-	CASSRGGGNYGYTF	TGTGCCAGCAGCCGGGGTGGGGGCAACTATGGCTACACCTTC
TRBJ1-1	TRBV11-2	few	-	CASTRGNTEAFF	TGTGCCAGCACCCGAGGGAACACTGAAGCTTTCTTT
TRBJ1-2	TRBV27	-	-	CASSSLGWENGYTF	TGTGCCAGCAGCTCCCTGGGGTGGGAAAATGGCTACACCTTC
TRBJ2-7	TRBV10-3	-	TRBD2	CAIRASGGSYEQYF	TGTGCCATCAGGGCTAGCGGGGGGTCCTACGAGCAGTACTTC
TRBJ1-1	TRBV7-9	-	-	CASRVEFSEAFF	TGTGCCAGCAGGGTTGAGTTCTCTGAAGCTTTCTTT
TRBJ1-3	TRBV7-6	-	TRBD1	CASKGARGPNTIYF	TGTGCCAGCAAGGGGGCGCGAGGCCCAAACACCATATATTTT
TRBJ1-5	TRBV10-2	-	-	CASGGQNQPQHF	TGCGCCAGCGGAGGACAGAATCAGCCCCAGCATTTT
TRBJ1-5	TRBV19	-	TRBD1	CATKLLGTANQPQHF	TGTGCCACCAAGCTCCTCGGGACAGCTAATCAGCCCCAGCATTTT
TRBJ1-1	TRBV5-1	once	TRBD1	CASSSTGVNTEAFF	TGCGCCAGCAGCTCCACAGGGGTGAACACTGAAGCTTTCTTT
TRBJ1-2	TRBV7-3	-	TRBD1	CASSSGPGQGAYGYTF	TGTGCCAGCAGCTCAGGCCCGGGACAGGGAGCCTATGGCTACACCTTC
TRBJ1-2	TRBV6-1	-	-	CASSDRGAADGYTF	TGTGCCAGCAGTGATAGAGGGGCTGCAGATGGCTACACCTTC
TRBJ1-1	TRBV3-1/TRBV3-2	-	TRBD1	CASSVGTGRAEAFF	TGTGCCAGCAGCGTCGGGACAGGGCGAGCTGAAGCTTTCTTT
TRBJ2-2	TRBV4-3	-	-	CASSQDRGGELFF	TGCGCCAGCAGCCAAGACAGGGGCGGGGAGCTGTTTTTT
TRBJ1-1	TRBV6-5	-	-	CATQENTEAFF	TGTGCCACGCAGGAGAACACTGAAGCTTTCTTT
TRBJ1-2	TRBV3-1/TRBV3-2	-	-	CASSHLSVYGYTF	TGTGCCAGCAGCCACCTTTCAGTCTATGGCTACACCTTC
TRBJ2-2	TRBV19	-	TRBD1	CASSRWTGDTGELFF	TGTGCCAGTAGTAGGTGGACAGGGGACACCGGGGAGCTGTTTTTT